This T cell receptor beta chain was found in a study of blood T cell repertoires in COVID-19. The V end lost 0 bases, the J end lost 3 bases, and 9 bases lay between the germline ends. The CDR3 totals 14 residues. The V gene's germline CDR1 is WSHSY and CDR2 SAAADI. Original methodology: Amplification from reference gene primers served as the basis for estimated nucleated cell counts. Repertoires were generated with immunoSEQ multiplex PCR, while TCRdb's copy carries only in-frame clones and drops some. V and J calls and clone size follow that table, whereas D and trimming were derived from the DNA. Of roughly 73,000 clones listed, over 80% are singletons.

This TCR came from a woman aged 55-70 years with acute or convalescent COVID-19. Sequencing used peripheral blood. The chain uses TRBV10-2 and TRBJ2-7, with D uncertain. This CDR3 reads CASSESILNYEQYF. The CDR3 region has the DNA TGCGCCAGCAGTGAGTCAATACTTAACTACGAGCAGTACTTC.